The 8 T cell receptor beta chains in this list originate from one sample, sequenced in a study of blood T cell repertoires in COVID-19. TCRdb's copy holds only in-frame clones and misses some; the assay was immunoSEQ multiplex PCR. The sample has 100,000 or so clones, 55% to 75% seen once; the top ten hold approximately 15%. What was sequenced was peripheral blood. The receptors derive from a woman older than 75 with acute or convalescent COVID-19.

The J gene is TRBJ1-1, the V gene TRBV6-5; possible D gene TRBD1, 5 bases. The germline V and J ends were trimmed by 1 base and 1 base, with 7 bases remaining between them. Germline V gene sequence: CDR1 MNHEY, CDR2 SVGAGI. The CDR3 has 14 residues. As DNA, the CDR3 is TGTGCCAGCAGTTACTTCGGACAGAACACTGAAGCTTTCTTT. Protein sequence: CASSYFGQNTEAFF.

The chain employs TRBV6-4 and TRBJ2-1; no definite D call. The CDR3 runs to 14 residues. V shed 3 bases and J shed 5 bases, with 11 bases lying between them. Germline-derived CDR1 and CDR2 are MRHNA and SNTAGT. The CDR3 region has the DNA TGTGCCAGCAGTGATATAGCCCGTAACAATGAGCAGTTCTTC. It codes for CASSDIARNNEQFF.

The chain has TRBV7-3 and TRBJ2-3, with a possible D match to TRBD2 (6 bases). The germline CDR1 and CDR2 sequences are SGHTA and FQGTGA. Trimming cost V 5 bases and J 2 bases, with 17 bases left between them. The CDR3 consists of 16 residues. The CDR3 sequence is CASSATGGLNTDTQYF. The DNA of the CDR3 is TGTGCCAGCAGCGCGACCGGGGGACTTAACACAGATACGCAGTATTTT.

The chain recombines TRBV5-4 with TRBJ1-1; 7 bases match TRBD1. CDR1 and CDR2 (germline): SGHNT, YYREEE (reference sequence). The CDR3 consists of 15 residues. V lost 4 bases and J lost 8; bases outside the gene matches: 14. This CDR3 is CASSPGPTEGAEAFF. For the CDR3, the DNA is TGTGCCAGCAGCCCAGGGCCTACGGAGGGGGCAGAAGCTTTCTTT.

The chain carries TRBV28 and TRBJ1-2; weak D call: TRBD1 (5 bases). The CDR3 extends over 13 amino acids. Germline values: CDR1 MDHEN, CDR2 SYDVKM. V lost 6 bases, J lost 4 bases, and 12 bases lay in between. CDR3 in amino acids: CASRIQGSYGYTF. CDR3 nucleotide sequence: TGTGCCAGCAGGATTCAGGGAAGCTATGGCTACACCTTC.

This clone showed up many times. The V gene is TRBV15, the J gene TRBJ1-5; D not resolved. The CDR3 runs 15 residues. With 0 bases removed from V and 7 bases from J, the gap between germline ends came to 13 bases. CDR1 and CDR2 (germline): LNHNV, YYDKDF (reference sequence). Here the CDR3 reads CATSRDSGFGQPQHF. The CDR3 nucleotides read TGTGCCACCAGCAGAGATTCGGGGTTCGGGCAGCCCCAGCATTTT. The whole variable domain, remainder taken from reference TRBV15 and TRBJ1-5, is DAMVIQNPRYQVTQFGKPVTLSCSQTLNHNVMYWYQQKSSQAPKLLFHYYDKDFNNEADTPDNFQSRRPNTSFCFLDIRSPGLGDTAMYLCATSRDSGFGQPQHFGDGTRLSIL.

The J gene is TRBJ1-5, the V gene TRBV6-6; D not resolved. V lost 4 bases and J 4 bases, leaving 8 bases between the germline ends. CDR1 MNHNY and CDR2 SVGAGI come from the germline V gene (reference sequence). This CDR3 region has 13 residues. In DNA form, the CDR3 reads TGTGCCAGCAGTTTTCTCGGGAATCAGCCCCAGCATTTT. It yields the protein CASSFLGNQPQHF.

This chain uses TRBV7-9 with TRBJ2-3, with TRBD1 identical over 7 bases. V dropped 1 base and J dropped 4; count of bases not matched to a gene: 2. Germline V CDR1 and CDR2: SEHNR, FQNEAQ (reference sequence). The CDR3 contains 14 residues. The CDR3: CASSLGQGADTQYF. As DNA, the CDR3 is TGTGCCAGCAGCTTAGGACAGGGCGCAGATACGCAGTATTTT. The full variable domain, completed using reference TRBV7-9 and TRBJ2-3, is DTGVSQNPRHKITKRGQNVTFRCDPISEHNRLYWYRQTLGQGPEFLTYFQNEAQLEKSRLLSDRFSAERPKGSFSTLEIQRTEQGDSAMYLCASSLGQGADTQYFGPGTRLTVL.